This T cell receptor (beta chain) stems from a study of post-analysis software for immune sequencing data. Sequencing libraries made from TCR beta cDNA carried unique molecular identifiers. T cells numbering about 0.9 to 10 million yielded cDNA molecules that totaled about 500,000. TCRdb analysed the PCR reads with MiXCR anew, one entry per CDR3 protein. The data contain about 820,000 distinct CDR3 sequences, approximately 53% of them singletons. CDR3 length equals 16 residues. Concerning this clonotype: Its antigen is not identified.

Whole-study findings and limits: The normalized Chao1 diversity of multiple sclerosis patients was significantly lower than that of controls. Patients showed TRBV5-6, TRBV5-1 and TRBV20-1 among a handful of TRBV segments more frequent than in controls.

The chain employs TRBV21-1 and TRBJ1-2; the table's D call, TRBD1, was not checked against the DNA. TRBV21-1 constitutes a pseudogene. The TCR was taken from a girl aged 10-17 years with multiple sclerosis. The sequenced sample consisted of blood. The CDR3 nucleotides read TGTGCCAGCAGCAAAATTCCGGGACAGGGGATTTATGGCTACACCTTC. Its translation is CASSKIPGQGIYGYTF.